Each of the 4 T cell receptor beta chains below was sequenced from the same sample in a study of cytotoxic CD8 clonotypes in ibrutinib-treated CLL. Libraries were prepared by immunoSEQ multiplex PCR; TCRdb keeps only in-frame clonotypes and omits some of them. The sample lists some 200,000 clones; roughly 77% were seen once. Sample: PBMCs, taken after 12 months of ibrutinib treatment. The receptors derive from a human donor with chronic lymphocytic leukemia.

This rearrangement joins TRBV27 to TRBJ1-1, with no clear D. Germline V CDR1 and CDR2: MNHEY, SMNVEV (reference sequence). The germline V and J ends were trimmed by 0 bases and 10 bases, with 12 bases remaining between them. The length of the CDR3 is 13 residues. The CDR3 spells CASSLSPGGLAFF. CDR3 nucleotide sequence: TGTGCCAGCAGTTTATCGCCCGGCGGATTAGCTTTCTTT.

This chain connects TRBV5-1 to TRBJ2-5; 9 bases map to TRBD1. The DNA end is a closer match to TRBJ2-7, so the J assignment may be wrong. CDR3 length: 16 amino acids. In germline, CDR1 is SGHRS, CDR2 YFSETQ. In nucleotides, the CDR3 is TGCGCCAGCAGCTTGGACAGGACAGGGGAACCCTACGAGCAGTACTTC. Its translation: CASSLDRTGEPYEQYF.

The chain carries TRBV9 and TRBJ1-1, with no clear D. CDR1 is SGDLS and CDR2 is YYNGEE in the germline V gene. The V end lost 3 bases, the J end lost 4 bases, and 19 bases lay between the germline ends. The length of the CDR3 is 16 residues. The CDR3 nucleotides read TGTGCCAGCAGCGCCCGAGGTTTTGCTGGCTTCACTGAAGCTTTCTTT. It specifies CASSARGFAGFTEAFF.

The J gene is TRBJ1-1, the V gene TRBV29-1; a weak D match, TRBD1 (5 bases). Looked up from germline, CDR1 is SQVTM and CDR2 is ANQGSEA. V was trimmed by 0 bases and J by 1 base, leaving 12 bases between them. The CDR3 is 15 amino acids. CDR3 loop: CSVEDLAGRNTEAFF. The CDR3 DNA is TGCAGCGTTGAAGATCTAGCAGGGAGGAACACTGAAGCTTTCTTT.